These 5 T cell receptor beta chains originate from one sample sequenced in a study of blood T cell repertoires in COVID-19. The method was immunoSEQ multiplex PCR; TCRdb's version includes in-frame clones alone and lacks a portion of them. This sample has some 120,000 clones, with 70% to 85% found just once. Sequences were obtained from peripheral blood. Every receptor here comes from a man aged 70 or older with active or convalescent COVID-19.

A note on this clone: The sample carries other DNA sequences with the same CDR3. Written as DNA, the CDR3 is TGTGCCAGCTCCCTCACAGATACGCAGTATTTT. Translating gives CASSLTDTQYF. The gene calls are TRBV3-1 (or the pseudogene TRBV3-2) and TRBJ2-3; no firm D call. The germline V gene encodes CDR1 LGHDT and CDR2 YNNKEL (reference sequence). Trimming pared 8 bases from V and 2 bases from J, leaving 5 bases between. The CDR3 runs 11 residues.

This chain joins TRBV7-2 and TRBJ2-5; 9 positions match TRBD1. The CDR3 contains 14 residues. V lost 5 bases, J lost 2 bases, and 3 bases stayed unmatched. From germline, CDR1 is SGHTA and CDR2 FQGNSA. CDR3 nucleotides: TGTGCCAGCAGCGCAGACAGGGGGCAAGAGACCCAGTACTTC. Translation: CASSADRGQETQYF.

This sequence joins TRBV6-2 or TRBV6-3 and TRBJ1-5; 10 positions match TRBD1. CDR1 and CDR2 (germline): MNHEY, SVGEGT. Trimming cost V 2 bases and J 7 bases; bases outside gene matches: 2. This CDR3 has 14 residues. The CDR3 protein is CASSYRTGGQPQHF. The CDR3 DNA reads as TGTGCCAGCAGTTACAGGACAGGGGGGCAGCCCCAGCATTTT.

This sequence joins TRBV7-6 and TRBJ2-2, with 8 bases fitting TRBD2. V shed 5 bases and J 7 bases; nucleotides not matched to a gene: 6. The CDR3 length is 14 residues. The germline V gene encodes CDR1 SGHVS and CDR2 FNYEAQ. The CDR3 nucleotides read TGTGCCAGCAGCCCGCGGACTAGCATCGGGGAGCTGTTTTTT. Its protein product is CASSPRTSIGELFF.

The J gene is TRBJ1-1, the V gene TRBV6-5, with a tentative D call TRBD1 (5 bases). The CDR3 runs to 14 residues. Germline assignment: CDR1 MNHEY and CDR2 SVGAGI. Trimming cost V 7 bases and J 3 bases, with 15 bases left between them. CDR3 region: CASTPGNSYTEAFF. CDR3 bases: TGTGCCAGCACCCCAGGGAATTCGTACACTGAAGCTTTCTTT.